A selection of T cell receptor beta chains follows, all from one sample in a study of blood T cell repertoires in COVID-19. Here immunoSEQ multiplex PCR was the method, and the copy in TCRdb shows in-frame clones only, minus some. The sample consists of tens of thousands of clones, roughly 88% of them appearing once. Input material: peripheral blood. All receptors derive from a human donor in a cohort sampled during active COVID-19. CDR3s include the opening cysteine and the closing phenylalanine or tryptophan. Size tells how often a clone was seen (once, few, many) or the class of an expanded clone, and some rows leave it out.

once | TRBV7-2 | CASRDTTYNEQFF
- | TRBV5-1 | CASSVDRGGLSSGANVLTF
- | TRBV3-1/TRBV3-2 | CASSQGEVGGFTDTQYF
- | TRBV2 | CASSVGQGNTIYF
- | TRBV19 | CASSIATGEAPYGYTF
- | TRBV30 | CAWTPLPGTGELFF
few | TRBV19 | CASSIGQGPNEQYF
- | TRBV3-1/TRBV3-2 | CASRLRTGGGYTF
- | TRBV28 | CATLEGGTSYEQYF
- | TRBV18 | CASSPRAGGRDTQYF
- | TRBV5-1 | CASSFGTSAYEQYF
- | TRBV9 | CASSLAGGVETQYF
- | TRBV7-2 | CASSLVRGEYNEQFF
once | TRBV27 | CASSPAGGLKTQYF
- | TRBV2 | CASSTGTSGRVGGTGELFF
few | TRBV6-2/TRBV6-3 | CASSRPTGGLANTEAFF
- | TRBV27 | CASSRSRGDEQYF
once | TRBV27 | CASSPRLAGGPFNEQFF
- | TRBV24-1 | CATLVRDSQSGSYNSPLHF
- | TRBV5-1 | CASSEDGRGNEQFF
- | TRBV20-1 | CSASQSPGGRETQYF
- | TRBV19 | CASSSRAGLISYNSPLHF
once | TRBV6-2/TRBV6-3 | CASSYGQGGGRTGELFF
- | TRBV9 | CASSATGSAAETQYF
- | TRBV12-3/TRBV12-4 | CASSFSRQSEAFF
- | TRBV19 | CATTGESYEQYF
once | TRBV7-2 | CASSLDRGYYGYTF
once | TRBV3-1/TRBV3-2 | CASSPRDSVTGELFF
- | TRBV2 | CASNPSTGGATDTQYF
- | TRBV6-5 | CASRGSRGNEQFF
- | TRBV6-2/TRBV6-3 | CASCRGQGSYEQYF
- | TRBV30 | CAWSETGGGYTF
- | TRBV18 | CASSPGPGTQETQYF
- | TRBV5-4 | CASRGAGGDYEQYF
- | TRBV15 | CATSRDHQGFSGNNQPQHF
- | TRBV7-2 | CASSPTTGGTEAFF
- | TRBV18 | CASSPVLAGGGNEQFF
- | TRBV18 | CASSPTVNTEAFF
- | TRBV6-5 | CASTPGLASTDTQYF
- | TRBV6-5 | CASSYSPGQETQYF
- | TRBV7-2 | CASSFTGRGRDTIYF
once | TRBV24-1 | CATSDPPGTGGSTEAFF
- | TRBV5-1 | CASSTQGGNSPLHF
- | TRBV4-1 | CASSTGNAYGYTF
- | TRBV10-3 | CAIRRDVEKLFF
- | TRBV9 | CASSTGQYNSPLHF